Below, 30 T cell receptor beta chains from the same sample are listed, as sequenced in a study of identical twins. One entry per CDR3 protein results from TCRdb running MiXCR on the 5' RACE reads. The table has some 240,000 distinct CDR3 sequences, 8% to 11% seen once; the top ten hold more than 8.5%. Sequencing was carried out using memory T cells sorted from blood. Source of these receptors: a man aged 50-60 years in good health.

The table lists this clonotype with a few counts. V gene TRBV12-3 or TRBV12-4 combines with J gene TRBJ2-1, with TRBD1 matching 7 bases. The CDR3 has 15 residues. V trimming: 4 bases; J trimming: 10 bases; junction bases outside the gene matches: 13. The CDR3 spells CASSYSGQPGKEQFF. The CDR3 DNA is TGTGCCAGCAGTTACTCGGGACAGCCAGGGAAGGAGCAGTTCTTC.

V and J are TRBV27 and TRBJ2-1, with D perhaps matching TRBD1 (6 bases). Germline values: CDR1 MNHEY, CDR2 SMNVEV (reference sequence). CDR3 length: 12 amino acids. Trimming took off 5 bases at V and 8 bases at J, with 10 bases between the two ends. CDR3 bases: TGTGCCAGCAGTCCCACAGGGTATGAGCAGTTCTTC. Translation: CASSPTGYEQFF.

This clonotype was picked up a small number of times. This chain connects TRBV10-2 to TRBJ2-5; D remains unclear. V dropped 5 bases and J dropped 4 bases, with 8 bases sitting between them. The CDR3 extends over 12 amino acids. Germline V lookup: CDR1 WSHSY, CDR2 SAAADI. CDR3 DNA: TGCGCCAGCAGTTATGCCCTAGAGACCCAGTACTTC. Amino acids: CASSYALETQYF.

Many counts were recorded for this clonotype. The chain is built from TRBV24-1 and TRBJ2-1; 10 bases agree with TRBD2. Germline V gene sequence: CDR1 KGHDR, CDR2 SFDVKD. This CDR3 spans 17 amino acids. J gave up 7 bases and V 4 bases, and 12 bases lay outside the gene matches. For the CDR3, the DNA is TGTGCCACCAGTGACTGGCTAGCGGGAGCGGGGTCGAATGAGCAGTTCTTC. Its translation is CATSDWLAGAGSNEQFF.

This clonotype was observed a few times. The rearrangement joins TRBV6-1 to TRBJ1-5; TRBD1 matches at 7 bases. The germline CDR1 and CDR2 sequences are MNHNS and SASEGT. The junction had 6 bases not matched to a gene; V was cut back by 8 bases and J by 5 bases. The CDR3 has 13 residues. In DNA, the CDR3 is TGTGCCAGCGGGAACAGGGGCGATCAGCCCCAGCATTTT. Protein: CASGNRGDQPQHF.

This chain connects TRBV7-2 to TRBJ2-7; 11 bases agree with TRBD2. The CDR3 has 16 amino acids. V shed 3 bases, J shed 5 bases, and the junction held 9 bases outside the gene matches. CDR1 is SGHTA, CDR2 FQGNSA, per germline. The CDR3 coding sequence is TGTGCCAGCAGCTTTTGGCTAGCGGGAGGTTTCGACGAGCAGTACTTC. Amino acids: CASSFWLAGGFDEQYF.

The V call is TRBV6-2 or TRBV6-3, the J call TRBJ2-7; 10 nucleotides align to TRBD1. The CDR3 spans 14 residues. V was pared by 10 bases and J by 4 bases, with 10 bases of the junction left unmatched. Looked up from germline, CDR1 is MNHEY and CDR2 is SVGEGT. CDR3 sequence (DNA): TGTGCCACCCAGACCCCGGGACAGGGGTACGAGCAGTACTTC. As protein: CATQTPGQGYEQYF.

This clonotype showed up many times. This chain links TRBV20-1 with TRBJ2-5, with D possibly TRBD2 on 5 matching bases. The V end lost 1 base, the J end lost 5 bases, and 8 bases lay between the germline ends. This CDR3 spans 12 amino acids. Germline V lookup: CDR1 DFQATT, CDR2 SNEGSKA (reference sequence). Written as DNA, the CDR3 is TGCAGTGCTAGAGTAGCGCGGGAGACCCAGTACTTC. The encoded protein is CSARVARETQYF.

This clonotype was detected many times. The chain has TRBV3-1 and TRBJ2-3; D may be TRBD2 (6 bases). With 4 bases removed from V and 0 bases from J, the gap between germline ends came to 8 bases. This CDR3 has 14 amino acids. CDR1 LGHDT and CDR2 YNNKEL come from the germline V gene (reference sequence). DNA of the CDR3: TGTGCCAGCAGCCGCCGGGGGAGCACAGATACGCAGTATTTT. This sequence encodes CASSRRGSTDTQYF.

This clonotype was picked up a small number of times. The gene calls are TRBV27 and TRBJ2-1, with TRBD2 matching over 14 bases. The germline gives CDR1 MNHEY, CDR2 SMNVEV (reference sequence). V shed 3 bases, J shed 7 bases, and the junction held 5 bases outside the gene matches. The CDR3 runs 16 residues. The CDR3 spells CASSFSGTSGRNEQFF. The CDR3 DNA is TGTGCCAGCAGTTTTTCCGGGACTAGCGGGAGAAATGAGCAGTTCTTC.

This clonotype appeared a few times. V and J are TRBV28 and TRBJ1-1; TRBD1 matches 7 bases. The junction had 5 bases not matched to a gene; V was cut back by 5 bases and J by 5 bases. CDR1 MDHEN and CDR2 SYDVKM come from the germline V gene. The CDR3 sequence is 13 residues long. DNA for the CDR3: TGTGCCAGCAGTGAGGGGGCTTGGACTGAAGCTTTCTTT. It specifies CASSEGAWTEAFF.

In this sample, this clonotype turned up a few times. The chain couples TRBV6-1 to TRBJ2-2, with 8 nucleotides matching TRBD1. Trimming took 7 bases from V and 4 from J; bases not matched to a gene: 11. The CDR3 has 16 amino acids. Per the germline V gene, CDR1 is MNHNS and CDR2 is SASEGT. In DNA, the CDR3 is TGTGCCAGCAAAGCACCCAGGACAGGGCGCACCGGGGAGCTGTTTTTT. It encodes CASKAPRTGRTGELFF.

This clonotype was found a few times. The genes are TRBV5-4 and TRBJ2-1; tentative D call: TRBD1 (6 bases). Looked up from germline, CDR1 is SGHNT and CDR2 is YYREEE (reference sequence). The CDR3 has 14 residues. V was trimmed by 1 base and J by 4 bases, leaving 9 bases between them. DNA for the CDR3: TGTGCCAGCAGCTTGAGGGGGAAATACAATGAGCAGTTCTTC. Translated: CASSLRGKYNEQFF.

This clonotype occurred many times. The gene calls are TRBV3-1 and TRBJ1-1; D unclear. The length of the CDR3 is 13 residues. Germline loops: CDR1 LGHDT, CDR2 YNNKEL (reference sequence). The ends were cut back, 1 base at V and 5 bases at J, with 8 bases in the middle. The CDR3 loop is CASSQGGRTEAFF. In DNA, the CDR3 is TGTGCCAGCAGCCAAGGGGGAAGGACTGAAGCTTTCTTT.

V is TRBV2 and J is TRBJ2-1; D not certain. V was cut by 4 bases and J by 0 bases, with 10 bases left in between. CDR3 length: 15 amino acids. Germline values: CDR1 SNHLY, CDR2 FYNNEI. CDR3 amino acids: CASSVEGFSYNEQFF. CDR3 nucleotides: TGTGCCAGCAGTGTCGAAGGATTCTCCTACAATGAGCAGTTCTTC.

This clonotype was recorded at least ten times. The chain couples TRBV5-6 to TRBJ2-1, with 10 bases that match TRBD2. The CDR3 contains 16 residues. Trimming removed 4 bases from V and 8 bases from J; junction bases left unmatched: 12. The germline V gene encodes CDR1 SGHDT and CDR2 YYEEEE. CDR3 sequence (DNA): TGTGCCAGCAGCCGCCCTGGGCTAGCGGGAGAATATGAGCAGTTCTTC. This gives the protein CASSRPGLAGEYEQFF.

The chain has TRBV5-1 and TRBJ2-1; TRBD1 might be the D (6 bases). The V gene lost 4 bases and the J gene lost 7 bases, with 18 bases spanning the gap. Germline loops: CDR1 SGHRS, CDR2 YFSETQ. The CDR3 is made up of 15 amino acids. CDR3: CASSLQGLSLNEQFF. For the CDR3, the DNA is TGCGCCAGCAGCCTACAGGGCCTATCATTGAATGAGCAGTTCTTC.

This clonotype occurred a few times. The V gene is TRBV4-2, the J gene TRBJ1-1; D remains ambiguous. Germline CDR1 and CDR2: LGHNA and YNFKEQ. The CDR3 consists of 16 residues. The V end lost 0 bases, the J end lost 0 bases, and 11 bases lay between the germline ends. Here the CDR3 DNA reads TGTGCCAGCAGCCAAGAATGGCGGCAACTGAACACTGAAGCTTTCTTT. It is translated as CASSQEWRQLNTEAFF.

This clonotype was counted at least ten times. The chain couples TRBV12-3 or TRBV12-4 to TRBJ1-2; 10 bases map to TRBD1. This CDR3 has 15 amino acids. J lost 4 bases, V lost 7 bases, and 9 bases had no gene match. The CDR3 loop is CASTTSGTGVYGYTF. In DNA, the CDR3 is TGTGCCAGCACGACAAGTGGGACAGGGGTCTATGGCTACACCTTC.

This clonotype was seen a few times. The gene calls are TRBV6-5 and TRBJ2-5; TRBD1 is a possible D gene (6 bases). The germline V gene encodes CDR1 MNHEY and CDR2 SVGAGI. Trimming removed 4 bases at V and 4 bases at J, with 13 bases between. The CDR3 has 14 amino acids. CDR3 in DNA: TGTGCCAGCAGTTCACAGGGTGGTGGAGAGACCCAGTACTTC. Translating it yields CASSSQGGGETQYF.

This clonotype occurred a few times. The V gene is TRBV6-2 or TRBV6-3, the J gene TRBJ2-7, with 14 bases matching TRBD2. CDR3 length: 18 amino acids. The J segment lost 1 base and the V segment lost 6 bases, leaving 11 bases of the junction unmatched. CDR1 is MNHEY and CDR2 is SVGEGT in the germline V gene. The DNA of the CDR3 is TGTGCCAGCAGAAGAGAGGGACTAGCGGGAGAACGTTCCTACGAGCAGTACTTC. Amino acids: CASRREGLAGERSYEQYF.

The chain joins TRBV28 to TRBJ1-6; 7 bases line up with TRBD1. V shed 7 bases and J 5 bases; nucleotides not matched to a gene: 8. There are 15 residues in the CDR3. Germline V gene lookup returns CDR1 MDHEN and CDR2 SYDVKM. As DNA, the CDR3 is TGTGCCAGCAACCAGGGGGATTCAGATAATTCACCCCTCCACTTT. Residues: CASNQGDSDNSPLHF.

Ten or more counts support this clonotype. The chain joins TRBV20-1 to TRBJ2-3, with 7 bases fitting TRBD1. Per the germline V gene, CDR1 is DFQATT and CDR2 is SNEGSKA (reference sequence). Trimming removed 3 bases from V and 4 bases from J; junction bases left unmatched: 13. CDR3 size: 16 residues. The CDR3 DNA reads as TGCAGTGCTAGTTCCCAATGGGGGACAGCCTCAGATACGCAGTATTTT. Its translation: CSASSQWGTASDTQYF.

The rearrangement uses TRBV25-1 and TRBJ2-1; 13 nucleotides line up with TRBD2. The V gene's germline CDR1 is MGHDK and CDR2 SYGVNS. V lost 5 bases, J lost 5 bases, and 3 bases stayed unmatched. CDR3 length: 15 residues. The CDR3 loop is CASSTSGRDHNEQFF. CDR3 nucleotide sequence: TGTGCCAGCAGTACTAGCGGGAGGGACCACAATGAGCAGTTCTTC.

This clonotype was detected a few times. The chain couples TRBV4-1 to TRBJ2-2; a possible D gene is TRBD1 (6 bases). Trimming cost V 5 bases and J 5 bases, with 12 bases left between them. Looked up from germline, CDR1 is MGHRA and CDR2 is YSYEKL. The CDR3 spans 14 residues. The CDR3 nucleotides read TGCGCCAGCAGCGAGGGACAAAGAACCGGGGAGCTGTTTTTT. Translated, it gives CASSEGQRTGELFF.

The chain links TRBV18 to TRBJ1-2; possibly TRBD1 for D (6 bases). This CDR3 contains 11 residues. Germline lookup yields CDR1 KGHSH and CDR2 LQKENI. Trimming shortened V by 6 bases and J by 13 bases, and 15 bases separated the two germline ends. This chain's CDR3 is CASSLGQLFTF. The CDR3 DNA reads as TGTGCCAGCTCGCTTGGACAGCTTTTCACCTTC.

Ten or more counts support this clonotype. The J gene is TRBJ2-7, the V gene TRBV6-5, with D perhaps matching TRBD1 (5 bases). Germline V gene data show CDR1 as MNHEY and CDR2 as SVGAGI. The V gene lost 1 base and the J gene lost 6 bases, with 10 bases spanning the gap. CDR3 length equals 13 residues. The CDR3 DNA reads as TGTGCCAGCAGTTACTGGGGCTCGGGCGAGCAGTACTTC. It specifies CASSYWGSGEQYF.

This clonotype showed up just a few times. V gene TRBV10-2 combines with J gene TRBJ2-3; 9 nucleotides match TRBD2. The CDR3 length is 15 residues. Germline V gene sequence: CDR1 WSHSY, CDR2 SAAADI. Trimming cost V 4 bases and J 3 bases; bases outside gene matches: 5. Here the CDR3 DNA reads TGCGCCAGCAGTGTTGCTAGCGGGGCTACAGATACGCAGTATTTT. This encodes CASSVASGATDTQYF.

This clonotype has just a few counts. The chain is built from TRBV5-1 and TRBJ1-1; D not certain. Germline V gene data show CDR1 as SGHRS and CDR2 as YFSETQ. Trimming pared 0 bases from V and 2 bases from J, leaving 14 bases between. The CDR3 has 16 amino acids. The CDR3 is CASSLGGALGNTEAFF. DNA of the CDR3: TGCGCCAGCAGCTTGGGTGGTGCCCTGGGCAACACTGAAGCTTTCTTT.

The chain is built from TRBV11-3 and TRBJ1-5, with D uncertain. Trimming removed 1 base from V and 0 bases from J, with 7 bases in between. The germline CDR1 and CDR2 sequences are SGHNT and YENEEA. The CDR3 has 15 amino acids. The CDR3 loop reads CASSLAQYSNQPQHF. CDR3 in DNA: TGTGCCAGCAGCTTAGCACAATATAGCAATCAGCCCCAGCATTTT.